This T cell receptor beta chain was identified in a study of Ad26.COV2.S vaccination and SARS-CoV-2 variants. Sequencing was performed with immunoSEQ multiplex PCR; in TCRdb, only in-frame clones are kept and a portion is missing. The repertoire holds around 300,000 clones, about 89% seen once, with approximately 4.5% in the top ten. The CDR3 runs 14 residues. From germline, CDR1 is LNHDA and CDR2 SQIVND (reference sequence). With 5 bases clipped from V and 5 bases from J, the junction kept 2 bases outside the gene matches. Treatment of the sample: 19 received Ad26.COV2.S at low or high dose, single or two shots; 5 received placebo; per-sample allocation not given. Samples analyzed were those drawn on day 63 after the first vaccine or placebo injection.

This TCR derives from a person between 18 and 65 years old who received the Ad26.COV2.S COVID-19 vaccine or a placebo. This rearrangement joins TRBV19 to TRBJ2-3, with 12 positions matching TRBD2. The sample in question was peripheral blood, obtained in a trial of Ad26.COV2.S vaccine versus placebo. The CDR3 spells CASSLGLAGDTQYF. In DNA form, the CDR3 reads TGTGCCAGTAGTTTGGGACTAGCGGGAGATACGCAGTATTTT.